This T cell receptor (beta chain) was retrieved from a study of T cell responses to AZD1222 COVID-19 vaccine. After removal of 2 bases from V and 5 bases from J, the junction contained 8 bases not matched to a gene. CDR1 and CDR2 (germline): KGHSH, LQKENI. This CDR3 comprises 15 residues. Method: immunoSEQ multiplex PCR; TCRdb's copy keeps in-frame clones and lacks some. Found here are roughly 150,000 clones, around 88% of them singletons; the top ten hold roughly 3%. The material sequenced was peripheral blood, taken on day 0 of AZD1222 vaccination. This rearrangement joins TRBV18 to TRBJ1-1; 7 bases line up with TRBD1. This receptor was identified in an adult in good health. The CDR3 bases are TGTGCCAGCTCACCAGGGCAGGGGGTTTGGACTGAAGCTTTCTTT. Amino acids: CASSPGQGVWTEAFF.